Following are 28 T cell receptor beta chains from one sample sequenced in a study of T cells in Graves' hyperthyroidism and ophthalmopathy. Authors of the study amplified TCR beta CDR3 regions from RNA transcripts. RT-PCR in the first round (using the HTBI primer set) targeted the TCR CDR3. TCRdb ran MiXCR on the multiplex PCR reads and lists one entry per CDR3 protein. The repertoire includes 350,000 to 400,000 distinct CDR3 sequences, more than 13% of them detected once, and over 25% sits in the top ten. The sequencing input was blood. These receptor sequences come from a woman in her 30s with Graves' hyperthyroidism.

The V and J genes are TRBV2 and TRBJ2-3; no clear D gene. The V gene lost 7 bases and the J gene lost 3 bases, with 8 bases spanning the gap. Germline V lookup: CDR1 SNHLY, CDR2 FYNNEI. The CDR3 totals 12 residues. The CDR3 nucleotides are TGTGCCAGCAACCCACGGACAGATACGCAGTATTTT. Residues: CASNPRTDTQYF. Using reference TRBV2 and TRBJ2-3 for the parts outside the CDR3, the full variable domain is EPEVTQTPSHQVTQMGQEVILRCVPISNHLYFYWYRQILGQKVEFLVSFYNNEISEKSEIFDDQFSVERPDGSNFTLKIRSTKLEDSAMYFCASNPRTDTQYFGPGTRLTVL.

This chain joins TRBV2 and TRBJ2-1; 12 bases line up with TRBD2. In germline, CDR1 is SNHLY, CDR2 FYNNEI. V was pared by 11 bases and J by 4 bases, with 9 bases of the junction left unmatched. CDR3 length equals 15 residues. The CDR3 loop reads CAGAEGLAGYNEQFF. CDR3 DNA sequence: TGTGCCGGAGCGGAAGGACTAGCGGGGTACAATGAGCAGTTCTTC.

This clonotype was counted ten times or more. The chain employs TRBV20-1 and TRBJ1-1, with 7 nucleotides matching TRBD1. Germline CDR1 and CDR2: DFQATT and SNEGSKA (reference sequence). The CDR3 sequence is 13 residues long. Here the CDR3 DNA reads TGCTCCCCAGCAGGGGGAATGGGAACTGAAGCTTTCTTT. Encoded protein: CSPAGGMGTEAFF.

This rearrangement joins TRBV15 to TRBJ2-1, with TRBD2 matching 8 bases. Germline V gene data show CDR1 as LNHNV and CDR2 as YYDKDF (reference sequence). Germline trimming cut 2 bases from V and 8 bases from J; bases unmatched to any gene: 17. The CDR3 contains 18 residues. The CDR3 spells CATSRHDPPASGPHEQFF. CDR3 sequence (DNA): TGTGCCACCAGCAGACATGACCCCCCGGCTAGCGGGCCCCATGAGCAGTTCTTC.

The chain couples TRBV28 to TRBJ1-6; possible D gene TRBD1, 6 bases. CDR3 length equals 14 residues. Germline V gives CDR1 MDHEN, CDR2 SYDVKM. V lost 10 bases and J lost 10, with 20 bases in between. CDR3 coding DNA: TGTGCCATTGGAAGGGGGGGGCAGGGATCACCCCTCCACTTT. Translating gives CAIGRGGQGSPLHF.

V is TRBV7-2 and J is TRBJ2-1; D uncertain. The CDR3 has 15 residues. Germline CDR1 reads SGHTA; CDR2 reads FQGNSA. Trimming cost V 1 base and J 2 bases, with 9 bases left between them. CDR3 bases: TGTGCCAGCAGCTTAGACGGCAGGCCCTACAATGAGCAGTTCTTC. Translating it yields CASSLDGRPYNEQFF.

There are many counts of this clonotype. CDR3 sequence: CASRPQGYYGYTF. The CDR3 nucleotides read TGTGCCAGCAGGCCCCAGGGCTACTATGGCTACACCTTC. The rearrangement uses TRBV27 and TRBJ1-2, with D maybe TRBD1 (5 bases). V was pared by 6 bases and J by 3 bases, with 11 bases between. The CDR3 loop spans 13 amino acids. Germline V gives CDR1 MNHEY, CDR2 SMNVEV (reference sequence).

A note on this clonotype: A much larger clone is a single base away; this may be a read error. The chain couples TRBV18 to TRBJ2-1; 7 bases are shared with TRBD2. Near its end, the DNA agrees better with TRBJ2-7, so the J call may be wrong. Germline values: CDR1 KGHSH, CDR2 LQKENI. This CDR3 spans 13 amino acids. The CDR3: CASSPPGGDEQYF. CDR3 bases: TGTGCCAGCTCACCACCGGGGGGGGATGAGCAGTACTTC.

V usage is TRBV11-1 and J usage is TRBJ2-1, with TRBD2 identical over 10 bases. The CDR3 runs to 20 residues. Germline CDR1 reads SGHAT; CDR2 reads FQDESV (reference sequence). V shed 2 bases and J 9 bases; nucleotides not matched to a gene: 22. This CDR3 reads CASSLMGFGTSEMRRVEQFF. Written as DNA, the CDR3 is TGTGCCAGCAGCTTAATGGGGTTCGGGACTAGCGAAATGCGGCGTGTTGAGCAGTTCTTC.

At least ten counts were recorded for this clonotype. The rearrangement links TRBV10-3 to TRBJ2-3; 14 bases fit TRBD2. In germline, CDR1 is ENHRY, CDR2 SYGVKD. V lost 6 bases, J lost 5 bases, and 16 bases stayed unmatched. The CDR3 runs to 19 residues. CDR3 loop: CAISSIGTSGSSGGDTQYF. For the CDR3, the DNA is TGTGCCATCAGCAGTATCGGGACTAGCGGGAGTAGCGGGGGAGATACGCAGTATTTT.

This clonotype appeared many times. The rearrangement links TRBV9 to TRBJ2-3; 12 bases are a match to TRBD2. The germline CDR1 and CDR2 sequences are SGDLS and YYNGEE. V lost 3 bases and J lost 4; bases outside the gene matches: 6. This CDR3 contains 16 residues. The CDR3 protein is CASSASGRASADTQYF. The CDR3 DNA follows: TGTGCCAGCAGCGCTAGCGGGAGGGCATCCGCAGATACGCAGTATTTT.

The CDR3 DNA follows: TGCAGTGCTCTGATTAGCGGGCGGGAGACCCAGTACTTC. This encodes CSALISGRETQYF. The chain carries TRBV20-1 and TRBJ2-5, with 7 positions matching TRBD2. CDR3 length: 13 amino acids. Unmatched junction bases numbered 8, after V lost 5 bases and J lost 5 bases. Germline-derived CDR1 and CDR2 are DFQATT and SNEGSKA (reference sequence).

This clonotype was counted ten times or more. The rearrangement links TRBV6-1 to TRBJ2-7, with 13 bases aligning to TRBD2. Germline CDR1 reads MNHNS; CDR2 reads SASEGT. J was trimmed by 2 bases and V by 6 bases; bases with no gene match: 10. This CDR3 has 17 amino acids. The CDR3 sequence: CASSNGLAGEAPYEQYF. CDR3 in DNA: TGTGCCAGCAGCAATGGACTAGCGGGAGAAGCCCCCTACGAGCAGTACTTC.

The sample holds many counts of this clonotype. The V call is TRBV4-2, the J call TRBJ2-5; D gene uncertain. The germline V and J ends were trimmed by 3 bases and 3 bases, with 8 bases remaining between them. In germline, CDR1 is LGHNA, CDR2 YNFKEQ. The CDR3 runs to 13 residues. The CDR3: CASSQVEKETQYF. CDR3 nucleotides: TGTGCCAGCAGCCAGGTTGAAAAAGAGACCCAGTACTTC.

This rearrangement joins TRBV7-9 to TRBJ2-7; 8 bases match TRBD2. Unmatched junction bases numbered 16, after V lost 4 bases and J lost 5 bases. Looked up from germline, CDR1 is SEHNR and CDR2 is FQNEAQ (reference sequence). The CDR3 covers 17 residues. The CDR3 region has the DNA TGTGCCAGCAGCTCCTCCACTGGGCGGGGGGCGTCGGACGAGCAGTACTTC. This codes for CASSSSTGRGASDEQYF.

This clonotype appeared many times. J is TRBJ2-1 and V is TRBV6-1; 14 bases map to TRBD2. J was trimmed by 3 bases and V by 6 bases; bases with no gene match: 1. This CDR3 comprises 15 residues. Germline V CDR1 and CDR2: MNHNS, SASEGT. In nucleotides, the CDR3 is TGTGCCAGCAGGGGGACTAGCGGGGGCTACAATGAGCAGTTCTTC. As protein: CASRGTSGGYNEQFF.

This clonotype occurred a few times. This chain joins TRBV9 and TRBJ2-2; 7 bases line up with TRBD2. Germline V gives CDR1 SGDLS, CDR2 YYNGEE. Trimming at V came to 0 bases and at J to 4 bases, leaving 6 bases not matched to a gene. This CDR3 has 16 residues. This CDR3 is CASSVGAGESTGELFF. The DNA of the CDR3 is TGTGCCAGCAGCGTAGGGGCGGGAGAGTCCACCGGGGAGCTGTTTTTT.

The V call is TRBV4-1, the J call TRBJ2-4, with 8 bases matching TRBD1. This CDR3 is built from 15 residues. The germline gives CDR1 MGHRA, CDR2 YSYEKL. The V gene end was trimmed by 0 bases and the J gene end by 6 bases; junction bases not matched to a gene: 4. The CDR3 DNA sequence: TGCGCCAGCAGCCAAGAGAATACAGGGGGAAACATTCAGTACTTC. Translating it yields CASSQENTGGNIQYF.

This clonotype was picked up many times. This chain uses TRBV6-1 with TRBJ2-5, with D perhaps TRBD1 (6 bases). Germline assignment: CDR1 MNHNS and CDR2 SASEGT. The CDR3 totals 13 residues. V lost 6 bases to trimming and J lost 3 bases, with 11 bases between them. The CDR3 DNA follows: TGTGCCAGCAGCCCTACAGGGAAAGAGACCCAGTACTTC. Translation gives CASSPTGKETQYF.

The rearrangement links TRBV7-8 to TRBJ2-1; D not resolved. CDR1 and CDR2 from the germline V gene are SGHVS and FQNEAQ. Trimming took 5 bases from V and 7 from J, leaving 12 bases between them. This CDR3 contains 13 residues. CDR3 amino acids: CASSTPKVNEQFF. The CDR3 DNA reads as TGTGCCAGCAGCACCCCGAAGGTAAATGAGCAGTTCTTC. The whole variable domain, remainder taken from reference TRBV7-8 and TRBJ2-1, is GAGVSQSPRYKVAKRGQDVALRCDPISGHVSLFWYQQALGQGPEFLTYFQNEAQLDKSGLPSDRFFAERPEGSVSTLKIQRTQQEDSAVYLCASSTPKVNEQFFGPGTRLTVL.

This clonotype was found a few times. The rearrangement uses TRBV15 and TRBJ2-1; 10 nucleotides agree with TRBD1. The CDR3 sequence is 17 residues long. J was trimmed by 4 bases and V by 1 base; bases with no gene match: 7. Germline CDR1 is LNHNV and CDR2 is YYDKDF (reference sequence). In nucleotides, the CDR3 is TGTGCCACCAGCAGAGTCTTGGGGACAGGGGCATACAATGAGCAGTTCTTC. Translation gives CATSRVLGTGAYNEQFF.

V usage is TRBV7-2 and J usage is TRBJ2-3; D tentatively reads TRBD1 or TRBD2 (5 bases each). Trimming took 2 bases from V and 4 from J, leaving 10 bases between them. The CDR3 covers 14 residues. CDR1 is SGHTA, CDR2 FQGNSA, per germline. CDR3 sequence (DNA): TGTGCCAGCAGCTTATGGGGGAGCGCAGATACGCAGTATTTT. Protein: CASSLWGSADTQYF.

This clonotype was picked up a small number of times. The rearrangement uses TRBV20-1 and TRBJ2-1; 7 nucleotides align to TRBD2. Germline assignment: CDR1 DFQATT and CDR2 SNEGSKA (reference sequence). After removal of 6 bases from V and 6 bases from J, the junction contained 17 bases not matched to a gene. CDR3 length: 16 residues. The DNA for the CDR3 is TGCAGTGCCAACCCCCTATTACGGGAGGAATTCAATGAGCAGTTCTTC. Protein product: CSANPLLREEFNEQFF.

The CDR3 nucleotides are TGCGCCAGCAGCCCATACCCAGAAGAGACCCAGTACTTC. Translating it yields CASSPYPEETQYF. V gene TRBV4-1 combines with J gene TRBJ2-5, with D unresolved. V lost 4 bases, J lost 3 bases, and 9 bases lay in between. This CDR3 spans 13 amino acids. Germline CDR1 and CDR2: MGHRA and YSYEKL.

V gene TRBV6-1 combines with J gene TRBJ2-1, with TRBD2 identical over 7 bases. There are 15 residues in the CDR3. CDR1 is MNHNS, CDR2 SASEGT, per germline. J gave up 6 bases and V 5 bases, and 10 bases lay outside the gene matches. This CDR3 is CASSPLGGGVNEQFF. Written as DNA, the CDR3 is TGTGCCAGCAGTCCTCTTGGGGGGGGGGTCAATGAGCAGTTCTTC.

This clonotype was counted many times. The V gene is TRBV12-3 or TRBV12-4, the J gene TRBJ1-1; D uncertain. The CDR3 totals 14 residues. V was clipped by 1 base and J by 1 base, with 7 bases between them. As DNA, the CDR3 is TGTGCCAGCAGTTTAGGCAGCCAGAACACTGAAGCTTTCTTT. As protein: CASSLGSQNTEAFF.

The genes are TRBV27 and TRBJ1-2, with TRBD1 matching over 7 bases. The CDR3 runs 15 residues. The V gene end was trimmed by 6 bases and the J gene end by 8 bases; junction bases not matched to a gene: 15. Germline V gene data show CDR1 as MNHEY and CDR2 as SMNVEV (reference sequence). The CDR3 sequence: CASSRDRESIRGYTF. The CDR3 DNA sequence: TGTGCCAGCAGCAGAGACAGGGAGAGTATCCGGGGCTACACCTTC.

Notes on this clonotype: A much bigger clone sits one base away, suggesting this may be a read error. CDR3 amino acids: CSAPDMTSGGDEQYF. In nucleotides, the CDR3 is TGCAGTGCTCCCGACATGACTAGCGGCGGTGATGAGCAGTACTTC. The chain couples TRBV20-1 to TRBJ2-7; TRBD2 agrees at 9 bases. CDR3 length equals 15 residues. J gave up 7 bases and V 5 bases, and 15 bases lay outside the gene matches. Germline lookup yields CDR1 DFQATT and CDR2 SNEGSKA (reference sequence).